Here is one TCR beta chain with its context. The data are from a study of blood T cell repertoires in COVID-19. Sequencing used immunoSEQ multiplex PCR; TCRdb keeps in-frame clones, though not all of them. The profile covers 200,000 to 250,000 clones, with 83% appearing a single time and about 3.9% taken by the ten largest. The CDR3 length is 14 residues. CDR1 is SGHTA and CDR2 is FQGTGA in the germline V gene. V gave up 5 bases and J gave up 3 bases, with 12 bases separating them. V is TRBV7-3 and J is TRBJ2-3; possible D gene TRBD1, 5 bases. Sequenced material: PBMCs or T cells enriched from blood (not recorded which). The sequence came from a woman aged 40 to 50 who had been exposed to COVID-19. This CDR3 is CASSQAGSTDTQYF. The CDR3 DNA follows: TGTGCCAGCAGCCAAGCAGGGTCGACAGATACGCAGTATTTT.